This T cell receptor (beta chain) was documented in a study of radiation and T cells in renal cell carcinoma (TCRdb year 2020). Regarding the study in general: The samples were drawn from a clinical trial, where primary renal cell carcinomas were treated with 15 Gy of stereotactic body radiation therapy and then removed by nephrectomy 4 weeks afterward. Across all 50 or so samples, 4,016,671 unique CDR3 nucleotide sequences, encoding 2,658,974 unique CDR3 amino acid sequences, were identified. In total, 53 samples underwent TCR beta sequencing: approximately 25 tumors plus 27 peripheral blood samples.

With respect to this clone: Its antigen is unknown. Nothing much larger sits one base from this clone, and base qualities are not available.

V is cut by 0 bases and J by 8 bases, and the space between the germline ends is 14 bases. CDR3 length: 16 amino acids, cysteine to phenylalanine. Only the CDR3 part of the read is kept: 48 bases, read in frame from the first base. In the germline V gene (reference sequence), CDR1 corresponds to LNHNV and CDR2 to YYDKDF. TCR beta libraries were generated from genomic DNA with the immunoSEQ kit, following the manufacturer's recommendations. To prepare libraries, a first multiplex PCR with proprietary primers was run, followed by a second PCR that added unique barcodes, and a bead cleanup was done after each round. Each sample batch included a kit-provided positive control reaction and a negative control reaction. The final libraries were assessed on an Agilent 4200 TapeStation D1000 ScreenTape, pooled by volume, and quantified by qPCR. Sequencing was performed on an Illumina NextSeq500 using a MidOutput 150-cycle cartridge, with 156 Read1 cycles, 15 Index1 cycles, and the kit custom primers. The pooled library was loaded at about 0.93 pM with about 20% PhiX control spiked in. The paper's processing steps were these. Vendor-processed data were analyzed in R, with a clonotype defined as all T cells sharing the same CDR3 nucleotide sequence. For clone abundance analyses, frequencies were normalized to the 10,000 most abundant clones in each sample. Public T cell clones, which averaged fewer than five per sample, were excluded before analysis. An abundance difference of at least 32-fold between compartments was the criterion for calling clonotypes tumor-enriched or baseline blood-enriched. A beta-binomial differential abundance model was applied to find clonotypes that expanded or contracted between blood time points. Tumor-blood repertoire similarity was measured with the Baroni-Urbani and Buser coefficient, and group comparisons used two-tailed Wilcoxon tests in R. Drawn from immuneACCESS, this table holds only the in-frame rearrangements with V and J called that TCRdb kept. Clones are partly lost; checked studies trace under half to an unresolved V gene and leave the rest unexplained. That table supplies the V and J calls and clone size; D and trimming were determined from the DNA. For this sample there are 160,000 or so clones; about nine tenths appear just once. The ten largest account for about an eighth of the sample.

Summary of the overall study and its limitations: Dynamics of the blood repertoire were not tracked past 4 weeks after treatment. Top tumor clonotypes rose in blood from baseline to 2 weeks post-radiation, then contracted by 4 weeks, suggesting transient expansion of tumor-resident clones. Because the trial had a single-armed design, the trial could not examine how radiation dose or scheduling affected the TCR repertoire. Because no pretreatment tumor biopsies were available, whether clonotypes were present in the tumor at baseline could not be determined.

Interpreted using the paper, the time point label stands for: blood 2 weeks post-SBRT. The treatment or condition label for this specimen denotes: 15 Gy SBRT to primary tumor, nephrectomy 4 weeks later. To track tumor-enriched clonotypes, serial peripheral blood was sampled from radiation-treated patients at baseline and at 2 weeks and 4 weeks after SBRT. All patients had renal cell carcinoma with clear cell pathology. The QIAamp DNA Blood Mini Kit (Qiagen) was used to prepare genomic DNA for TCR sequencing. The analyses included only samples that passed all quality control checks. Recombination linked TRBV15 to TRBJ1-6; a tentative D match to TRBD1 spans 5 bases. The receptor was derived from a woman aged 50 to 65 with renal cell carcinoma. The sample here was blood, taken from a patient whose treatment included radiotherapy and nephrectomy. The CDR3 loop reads CATSRDPGAAHSPLHF. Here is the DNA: TGTGCCACCAGCAGAGATCCTGGGGCAGCACATTCACCCCTCCACTTT.